This T cell receptor beta chain was captured in a study of blood T cell repertoires in COVID-19. Turning to the study itself: Nucleic acid was either cDNA or gDNA, and it came from T cells, B-cell-depleted T cells, or PBMCs.

CDR1 and CDR2 (germline): LGHDT, YNNKEL (reference sequence). The CDR3 totals 16 residues. V dropped 0 bases and J dropped 2 bases, with 11 bases sitting between them. This clone was observed a handful of times. Assay used: immunoSEQ multiplex PCR; TCRdb lists only in-frame clones, some missing. The sample carries over 60,000 clones, about 88% recorded once. This clonotype originated in an elderly woman with active or convalescent COVID-19. The chain recombines TRBV3-1 (or the pseudogene TRBV3-2) with TRBJ1-5; D gene unclear. Sequencing was done on a sample of peripheral blood. CDR3 DNA sequence: TGTGCCAGCAGCCAAGATTTGCTACGTGGCAATCAGCCCCAGCATTTT. Translated: CASSQDLLRGNQPQHF.